This T cell receptor beta chain originates from a study of HIV-infected children after antiretroviral therapy interruption. On the study more broadly: Samples from the continuous-treatment group were taken at weeks 0, 48 and 150. Overall study findings and caveats: Naive CD4+ sequences overlapped less between time points once interruption began.

The germline CDR1 and CDR2 sequences are SGHTS and YDEGEE. This CDR3 has 15 residues. V gave up 7 bases and J gave up 7 bases, with 21 bases separating them. Unique molecular identifiers were included in an RNA-based 3' RACE TCR library. MiXCR, run by TCRdb on the 3' RACE reads, gives a single entry per CDR3 protein. The sample has approximately 95,000 distinct CDR3 sequences; 6% to 8.5% are singletons. This clonotype was counted many times. Its antigen is unknown. Treatment specified: PENTA 11 planned treatment interruption arm or continuous ART arm. The chain uses TRBV5-8 and TRBJ2-1; TRBD1 is a possible D gene (6 bases). The sequence came from a pool of human donors with HIV. The input for sequencing was CD45RA+ CD4+ T cells from PBMCs, pooled from several time points, taken from a donor given antiretroviral therapy, either interrupted or continuous. Subset described: naive CD4+ CD45RA+ CD45RO- T cells. CDR3 in amino acids: CASGTGTSPRNEQFF. The CDR3 DNA sequence: TGTGCCAGCGGAACCGGGACATCCCCTAGGAATGAGCAGTTCTTC.